The clone carrying this T cell receptor beta chain has only a few counts. Its specificity is not known. This record comes from a study of radiotherapy plus CTLA-4 blockade in lung cancer. About the study: In less than 20% of patients, objective responses were seen; 31% had disease control.

General study points: There was expansion of tumor-derived TCR clones in blood after radiotherapy plus ipilimumab.

Germline CDR1 LNHDA, CDR2 SQIVND (reference sequence). The trim removed 5 bases at V and 0 bases at J, leaving 10 bases unmatched. This CDR3 contains 19 residues. Here immunoSEQ multiplex PCR was the method, and the copy in TCRdb shows in-frame clones only, minus some. The sample lists approximately 77,000 clones, under 85% occurring once. This material consisted of peripheral blood, taken from a patient treated with radiotherapy plus ipilimumab. The chain couples TRBV19 to TRBJ2-6, with 10 bases aligning to TRBD1. This sequence originates from a human donor with non-small cell lung cancer who had stable disease on radiotherapy plus ipilimumab. DNA for the CDR3: TGTGCCAGTAGTCTACCCCGGGACAGGGGTAACTCTGGGGCCAACGTCCTGACTTTC. Translated, it gives CASSLPRDRGNSGANVLTF.